Below, one TCR beta chain is given with its context. These data originate in a study of blood T cell dynamics during melanoma immunotherapy. Trimming took 0 bases from V and 6 from J, leaving 12 bases between them. CDR1 is SGHRS and CDR2 is YFSETQ in the germline V gene. CDR3 length equals 15 residues. The repertoire was sequenced with immunoSEQ multiplex PCR; TCRdb's copy has only in-frame clones and lacks some. The sample consists of approximately 11,000 clones, roughly 89% of them appearing once. The time point was: week 3, after first cycle of checkpoint inhibitor. The chain uses TRBV5-1 and TRBJ2-2; possibly TRBD2 for D (6 bases). The receptor's source is a human donor with melanoma. The sequencing used blood, collected from a patient treated with checkpoint blockade. CDR3 region: CASSLVAAGPGELFF. CDR3 DNA: TGCGCCAGCAGCTTGGTAGCGGCAGGGCCCGGGGAGCTGTTTTTT.